This entry lists 21 T cell receptor beta chains sequenced from one sample in a study of tumor-infiltrating lymphocytes in primary liver carcinoma. The blood RNA (from unsorted whole blood) was obtained, and germline DNA was also extracted. Priming with a constant-region primer yielded TCR beta cDNA from 400 to 500 ng total RNA. The TCR beta library was amplified through three nested multiplex PCR rounds in a modified ARM-PCR procedure. The first two PCR rounds used TRBV1-TRBV30 forward primers with a C-beta reverse primer, about 10 cycles each. Each CDR3 protein gets one entry after TCRdb re-called the multiplex PCR reads with MiXCR. The data hold about 310,000 distinct CDR3 sequences, with around three fifths observed a single time. Sequenced: peripheral blood. The receptors derive from a woman aged 25 to 39 with primary liver carcinoma and hepatitis B virus infection.

This clonotype was recorded many times. The chain uses TRBV11-2 and TRBJ1-2; D possibly corresponds to TRBD1 (6 bases). Trimming shortened V by 3 bases and J by 7 bases, and 18 bases separated the two germline ends. From germline, CDR1 is SGHAT and CDR2 FQNNGV. The CDR3 is made up of 15 amino acids. Here the CDR3 reads CASSFSPTGASGYTF. CDR3 DNA: TGTGCCAGCAGCTTTTCCCCGACGGGGGCCAGTGGCTACACCTTC.

V is TRBV4-1 and J is TRBJ2-6; the match to TRBD1 covers 11 bases. J gave up 0 bases and V 4 bases, and 5 bases lay outside the gene matches. The length of the CDR3 is 18 residues. Germline CDR1 is MGHRA and CDR2 is YSYEKL. CDR3 sequence (DNA): TGCGCCAGCAGCCTGACGGGACAGGGGGGCTCTGGGGCCAACGTCCTGACTTTC. Amino acids: CASSLTGQGGSGANVLTF.

The table lists this clonotype with many counts. The chain links TRBV11-2 to TRBJ2-1; D may be TRBD2 (5 bases). The CDR3 is 15 amino acids. V lost 1 base and J lost 8, with 15 bases in between. Germline CDR1 reads SGHAT; CDR2 reads FQNNGV. The CDR3 sequence is CASSLVGARTHEQFF. The CDR3 DNA follows: TGTGCCAGCAGCTTAGTGGGAGCAAGGACTCATGAGCAGTTCTTC.

The chain couples TRBV7-9 to TRBJ2-1; D is ambiguous. CDR1 is SEHNR, CDR2 FQNEAQ, per germline (reference sequence). CDR3 size: 12 residues. Trimming pared 3 bases from V and 10 bases from J, leaving 10 bases between. The CDR3 nucleotides are TGTGCCAGCAGCTTCCTGGGCCCCGAGCAGTTCTTC. This sequence encodes CASSFLGPEQFF.

This clonotype has more than one count but fewer than ten. The J gene is TRBJ2-7, the V gene TRBV6-1; D unresolved. Germline values: CDR1 MNHNS, CDR2 SASEGT. The V end was cut by 2 bases, the J end by 4 bases, with 12 bases between. The CDR3 covers 14 residues. CDR3: CASSERTQDYEQYF. The CDR3 DNA is TGTGCCAGCAGTGAAAGGACCCAGGATTACGAGCAGTACTTC.

Notes on this clonotype: The conserved final phenylalanine or tryptophan is absent from the CDR3, which likely points to a read error. The J gene is TRBJ2-3, the V gene TRBV4-3; TRBD1 aligns across 8 bases. Trimming at V came to 4 bases and at J to 4 bases, leaving 10 bases not matched to a gene. This CDR3 has 16 amino acids. The germline V gene has CDR1 LGHNA and CDR2 YSLEER. DNA of the CDR3: TGCGCCAGCAGCCGAGAAGGCAGGGGGCATTCAGATACGCAGTATTTA. This gives the protein CASSREGRGHSDTQYL.

Worth noting for this clonotype: A read error is likely, as this CDR3 ends without the conserved phenylalanine or tryptophan. The rearrangement links TRBV11-2 to TRBJ1-3; D is perhaps TRBD1 (5 bases). The V end lost 1 base, the J end lost 0 bases, and 10 bases lay between the germline ends. The germline gives CDR1 SGHAT, CDR2 FQNNGV. The CDR3 is 16 residues long. Written as DNA, the CDR3 is TGTGCCAGCAGCTTAGGTCCAAGGGGCTCTGGAAACACCATATATTCT. This gives the protein CASSLGPRGSGNTIYS.

This clonotype was picked up many times. The CDR3 DNA sequence: TGCAGCGTCCCCTGGGGTAGCCCCCAAGAGACCCAGTACTTC. Amino acids: CSVPWGSPQETQYF. The chain employs TRBV29-1 and TRBJ2-5; D not certain. The CDR3 sequence is 14 residues long. Germline CDR1 is SQVTM and CDR2 is ANQGSEA. Trimming pared 6 bases from V and 1 base from J, leaving 15 bases between.

This clonotype came up a few times. One end of the junction fails to match germline, which may point to a read error. The chain's CDR3 is CASRMSGYTYEQYF. CDR3 coding DNA: TGTGCCAGCCGAATGTCGGGTTATACCTACGAGCAGTATTTC. This sequence joins TRBV12-3 or TRBV12-4 and TRBJ2-7; unclear D gene. The CDR3 covers 14 residues.

With respect to this clonotype: The junction and the germline gene differ at one end; a read error may be behind it. The rearrangement joins TRBV11-2 to TRBJ2-2; maybe TRBD2 (5 bases). Germline values: CDR1 SGHAT, CDR2 FQNNGV. The CDR3 is made up of 16 amino acids. This CDR3 reads CVSSQFSGPLTGELLF. The CDR3 DNA sequence: TGTGTCAGCAGCCAATTTTCGGGTCCCCTCACCGGGGAGCTGTTATTT.

In regard to this clonotype: The junction shows a germline mismatch at one end, possibly a read error. This chain uses TRBV12-3 or TRBV12-4 with TRBJ1-5; 7 nucleotides line up with TRBD1. This CDR3 has 14 residues. This CDR3 reads CANSLATGLGPQHF. The CDR3 nucleotides are TGTGCCAACAGTTTAGCGACAGGGCTGGGGCCCCAGCACTTT.

A note on this clonotype: This may stem from a read error, because a much larger clone lies one nucleotide away. The rearrangement joins TRBV6-5 to TRBJ1-5; no definite D call. The V end lost 11 bases, the J end lost 1 base, and 12 bases lay between the germline ends. The CDR3 consists of 13 residues. The germline V gene encodes CDR1 MNHEY and CDR2 SVGAGI. The CDR3 DNA reads TGTGCCTGCGGTATAAACAGCAATCAGCCCCAGCATTTT. The encoded protein is CACGINSNQPQHF.

This clonotype was observed once. At one end, the junction sequence differs from germline, possibly due to a read error. The V and J genes are TRBV12-3 or TRBV12-4 and TRBJ2-1; 7 positions agree with TRBD1. The CDR3 has 15 residues. The CDR3 is CASTFRRQGGNEQFF. The CDR3 region has the DNA TGTGCAAGCACTTTCAGAAGACAGGGCGGCAATGAGCAGTTCTTC.

As to this clonotype: The junction departs from the called germline gene at one end, perhaps through a read error. The chain couples TRBV6-5 to TRBJ2-1; 8 nucleotides align to TRBD2. Germline V gives CDR1 MNHEY, CDR2 SVGAGI. The CDR3 is made up of 18 amino acids. CDR3 DNA: TGTGCCAGCAGTTACTCGATGATTGGGCGGGGGGACTACAGTGAGCAGTTCTTC. Amino acids: CASSYSMIGRGDYSEQFF.

As for this clonotype: One base away lies a much larger clone, so this may be a sequencing read error. The chain carries TRBV11-3 and TRBJ2-1; 8 bases map to TRBD2. Looked up from germline, CDR1 is SGHNT and CDR2 is YENEEA. The CDR3 spans 15 residues. The trim removed 1 base at V and 8 bases at J, leaving 7 bases unmatched. CDR3 sequence: CASSLGYLGGDEQFF. CDR3 nucleotide sequence: TGTGCCAGCAGCTTAGGATACCTCGGGGGGGATGAGCAGTTCTTC. Complete variable domain (other parts from reference TRBV11-3 and TRBJ2-1): EAGVVQSPRYKIIEKKQPVAFWCNPISGHNTLYWYLQNLGQGPELLIRYENEEAVDDSQLPKDRFSAERLKGVDSTLKIQPAELGDSAVYLCASSLGYLGGDEQFFGPGTRLTVL.

This clonotype was counted once. The junction and the germline gene differ at one end; a read error may be behind it. The genes are TRBV6-5 and TRBJ1-2; D is unclear. Per germline, CDR1 MNHEY and CDR2 SVGAGI. This CDR3 comprises 11 residues. The CDR3 bases are TGTGCCAACAGAGCAGCCTATGGATACACCTTC. This codes for CANRAAYGYTF.

As for this clonotype: One base away lies a much larger clone, so this may be a sequencing read error. The chain joins TRBV10-3 to TRBJ1-5; D not certain. This CDR3 region has 13 residues. Germline CDR1 and CDR2: ENHRY and SYGVKD. The CDR3 sequence is CAISRASSQPQHF. In DNA form, the CDR3 reads TGTGCCATCAGTCGCGCGAGCAGTCAGCCCCAGCATTTT.

This clonotype was seen just once. At one boundary the junction diverges from the germline segment, which might be a read error. The chain recombines TRBV28 with TRBJ2-7; 7 nucleotides align to TRBD2. The CDR3 extends over 15 amino acids. CDR1 and CDR2 from the germline V gene are MDHEN and SYDVKM. CDR3 region: CASSLIGASGYEQCF. The CDR3 bases are TGTGCCAGCAGTTTAATAGGGGCTAGCGGTTACGAGCAGTGCTTC.

Comment on this clonotype: In this CDR3 the conserved last residue, phenylalanine or tryptophan, is missing, so a read error is likely. V gene TRBV6-6 combines with J gene TRBJ2-7; no definite D call. This CDR3 comprises 14 residues. V lost 4 bases, J lost 6 bases, and 16 bases lay in between. Germline CDR1 is MNHNY and CDR2 is SVGAGI (reference sequence). The CDR3 reads CASSSGNPSGEQYS. The CDR3 DNA sequence: TGTGCCAGCAGTTCCGGCAACCCGTCCGGCGAGCAGTACTCC.

In the case of this clonotype: A read error may account for a junction end that differs from germline. The CDR3 coding sequence is TGTGCCAGCAGACTAAGTGTGGTGGCGGGACAGAGGTACGAGCAGTATTTC. It specifies CASRLSVVAGQRYEQYF. The V call is TRBV11-2, the J call TRBJ2-7; tentative D call: TRBD1 (7 bases). The CDR3 spans 17 residues. The germline V gene encodes CDR1 SGHAT and CDR2 FQNNGV.

The rearrangement joins TRBV10-3 to TRBJ2-7; D is undetermined. CDR3 length: 11 amino acids. Germline CDR1 reads ENHRY; CDR2 reads SYGVKD. V was shortened by 2 bases and J by 6 bases, with 5 bases between the two germline ends. The DNA of the CDR3 is TGTGCCATCAGTGAGATGGGCGAGCAGTACTTC. Translation gives CAISEMGEQYF.